This T cell receptor beta chain was retrieved from a study of shared clonotypes between healthy human individuals. General observations from the study: Non-shared clonotypes had lower generation probabilities than clonotypes shared by all four sorted-subset donors.

The method was immunoSEQ multiplex PCR; TCRdb's version includes in-frame clones alone and lacks a portion of them. In the table there are about 340,000 clones, about 70% of which are singletons. About this clone itself: The antigen is unknown.

The length of the CDR3 is 13 residues. V was pared by 1 base and J by 3 bases, with 6 bases between. Germline V gene sequence: CDR1 LNHNV, CDR2 YYDKDF (reference sequence). The TCR comes from a man in his thirties or forties in good health. V is TRBV15 and J is TRBJ2-5; TRBD1 is a possible D gene (6 bases). The sequenced material came from memory CD4+ T cells sorted from blood. Stated subset: CD45RA-negative fraction. CDR3 loop: CATSRGTEETQYF. DNA of the CDR3: TGTGCCACCAGCAGAGGGACAGAAGAGACCCAGTACTTC.